Below, 29 T cell receptor beta chains from the same sample are listed, as sequenced in a study of shared clonotypes between healthy human individuals. CD45RO-negative, CCR7-positively selected cells formed the naive CD8 fraction, excluding terminally differentiated effector memory CD45RA+ cells. Repertoires were generated with immunoSEQ multiplex PCR, while TCRdb's copy carries only in-frame clones and drops some. The data show 550,000 to 750,000 clones, with about 92% seen just once and approximately 25% held by the top ten. Sequencing used naive CD8+ T cells sorted from blood. Receptors were obtained from a man aged 25 to 45 in good health.

With regard to this clone: A far larger clone is a single base away, which makes a read error likely. Within the sample, other DNA sequences also encode this same CDR3. The chain uses TRBV4-1 and TRBJ2-1; no reliable D call. The CDR3 extends over 13 amino acids. CDR1 and CDR2 from the germline V gene are MGHRA and YSYEKL. The ends were cut back, 0 bases at V and 4 bases at J, with 4 bases in the middle. CDR3 DNA: TGCGCCAGCAGCCAAGATCTGTACAATGAGCAGTTCTTC. Translated, it gives CASSQDLYNEQFF.

Details on this clone: Other DNA sequences in this specimen translate into the identical CDR3. The chain carries TRBV27 and TRBJ2-7, with TRBD2 identical over 7 bases. V dropped 2 bases and J dropped 3; count of bases not matched to a gene: 1. Looked up from germline, CDR1 is MNHEY and CDR2 is SMNVEV (reference sequence). The CDR3 is 13 residues long. For the CDR3, the DNA is TGTGCCAGCAGTTTAGGCGGGAGCTACGAGCAGTACTTC. Amino acids: CASSLGGSYEQYF.

V is TRBV29-1 and J is TRBJ2-1; TRBD2 aligns across 7 bases. Germline lookup yields CDR1 SQVTM and CDR2 ANQGSEA. The CDR3 covers 12 residues. V lost 4 bases and J lost 7; bases outside the gene matches: 4. CDR3 sequence: CSVGGRGNEQFF. CDR3 nucleotide sequence: TGCAGCGTTGGCGGGAGAGGAAATGAGCAGTTCTTC.

The J gene is TRBJ2-5, the V gene TRBV28; D might be TRBD2 (6 bases). Germline CDR1 MDHEN, CDR2 SYDVKM. CDR3 length: 13 residues. The V end was cut by 7 bases, the J end by 4 bases, with 13 bases between. The CDR3 DNA follows: TGTGCCAGCAACTACGGGAGTGGAGAGACCCAGTACTTC. Translated, it gives CASNYGSGETQYF.

The chain combines TRBV7-9 with TRBJ1-4; unclear D gene. CDR1 and CDR2 from the germline V gene are SEHNR and FQNEAQ (reference sequence). The CDR3 spans 15 residues. Trimming left V 5 bases short and J 3 bases short, with 13 bases between. The CDR3 coding sequence is TGTGCCAGCAGCGACCCCCGGGCAGCTAATGAAAAACTGTTTTTT. Residues: CASSDPRAANEKLFF.

The chain employs TRBV10-2 and TRBJ2-1; TRBD2 agrees at 7 bases. The J segment lost 7 bases and the V segment lost 6 bases, leaving 0 bases of the junction unmatched. This CDR3 has 11 amino acids. Germline CDR1 reads WSHSY; CDR2 reads SAAADI. Written as DNA, the CDR3 is TGCGCCAGCAGGGGAGGGAATGAGCAGTTCTTC. This translates into CASRGGNEQFF.

The gene calls are TRBV25-1 and TRBJ2-4; D possibly matches TRBD1 or TRBD2 (5 bases each). V shed 6 bases and J shed 3 bases, with 18 bases lying between them. Germline CDR1 and CDR2: MGHDK and SYGVNS. The CDR3 extends over 16 amino acids. CDR3 sequence reads: CASSPTAGGFKNIQYF. The CDR3 coding sequence is TGTGCCAGCAGCCCGACCGCTGGGGGTTTCAAAAACATTCAGTACTTC.

This chain joins TRBV2 and TRBJ2-5; D perhaps matches TRBD2 (6 bases). Trimming shortened V by 1 base and J by 5 bases, and 14 bases separated the two germline ends. The CDR3 contains 15 residues. Germline V lookup: CDR1 SNHLY, CDR2 FYNNEI. CDR3 coding DNA: TGTGCCAGCAGTGAAGAGGCGGGAACGGCGGAGACCCAGTACTTC. Encoded protein: CASSEEAGTAETQYF.

The J gene is TRBJ2-3, the V gene TRBV7-9; 12 bases map to TRBD2. V gave up 1 base and J gave up 6 bases; unmatched junction bases: 8. The CDR3 runs 17 residues. Germline V gene data show CDR1 as SEHNR and CDR2 as FQNEAQ (reference sequence). DNA for the CDR3: TGTGCCAGCAGCTTAGACCTAGCGGGAGGGCCTTTGGATACGCAGTATTTT. Translated, it gives CASSLDLAGGPLDTQYF.

V gene TRBV7-9 combines with J gene TRBJ2-1; TRBD1 agrees at 7 bases. From germline, CDR1 is SEHNR and CDR2 FQNEAQ (reference sequence). The CDR3 covers 15 residues. The junction had 3 bases not matched to a gene; V was cut back by 4 bases and J by 0 bases. The CDR3 region has the DNA TGTGCCAGCAGCTCGGGACAGAACTCCTACAATGAGCAGTTCTTC. This sequence encodes CASSSGQNSYNEQFF.

The chain couples TRBV7-9 to TRBJ2-2; TRBD2 matches at 8 bases. V gave up 0 bases and J gave up 6 bases; unmatched junction bases: 12. The germline V gene has CDR1 SEHNR and CDR2 FQNEAQ (reference sequence). This CDR3 has 18 amino acids. CDR3 amino acids: CASSLAQAGVKDAGELFF. CDR3 DNA: TGTGCCAGCAGCTTAGCACAAGCGGGAGTGAAGGATGCCGGGGAGCTGTTTTTT.

The J gene is TRBJ1-3, the V gene TRBV5-1; D remains unclear. The germline V gene has CDR1 SGHRS and CDR2 YFSETQ. Trimming removed 0 bases from V and 3 bases from J, with 1 base in between. The CDR3 totals 12 residues. The CDR3 reads CASSLDGNTIYF. CDR3 sequence (DNA): TGCGCCAGCAGCTTGGATGGAAACACCATATATTTT. The full variable domain, its missing parts supplied by reference TRBV5-1 and TRBJ1-3, is KAGVTQTPRYLIKTRGQQVTLSCSPISGHRSVSWYQQTPGQGLQFLFEYFSETQRNKGNFPGRFSGRQFSNSRSEMNVSTLELGDSALYLCASSLDGNTIYFGEGSWLTVV.

This chain joins TRBV7-2 and TRBJ1-5, with D unresolved. The length of the CDR3 is 14 residues. Between the trimmed V and J ends, which lost 2 bases and 4 bases, there was a span of 9 bases. Germline values: CDR1 SGHTA, CDR2 FQGNSA. In nucleotides, the CDR3 is TGTGCCAGCAGCTTAAACTCTGGTAATCAGCCCCAGCATTTT. This sequence encodes CASSLNSGNQPQHF.

The V call is TRBV5-5, the J call TRBJ1-1; D perhaps matches TRBD1 (6 bases). The CDR3 is 18 residues long. The V end lost 0 bases, the J end lost 0 bases, and 18 bases lay between the germline ends. The V gene's germline CDR1 is SGHKS and CDR2 YYEKEE (reference sequence). CDR3 bases: TGTGCCAGCAGCTTGGAGCCGGGCAGGGGTTTTATGAACACTGAAGCTTTCTTT. Translation: CASSLEPGRGFMNTEAFF. Variable domain in full (rest from reference TRBV5-5 and TRBJ1-1): DAGVTQSPTHLIKTRGQQVTLRCSPISGHKSVSWYQQVLGQGPQFIFQYYEKEERGRGNFPDRFSARQFPNYSSELNVNALLLGDSALYLCASSLEPGRGFMNTEAFFGQGTRLTVV.

This clone was seen a single time. The chain carries TRBV4-1 and TRBJ2-1; D unresolved. The CDR3 extends over 13 amino acids. CDR1 MGHRA and CDR2 YSYEKL come from the germline V gene. V lost 0 bases and J lost 10, with 10 bases in between. The CDR3 sequence is CASSQDSGSEQFF. The CDR3 nucleotides are TGCGCCAGCAGCCAAGATTCCGGTAGCGAGCAGTTCTTC.

This chain links TRBV10-3 with TRBJ2-7; 9 positions match TRBD1. CDR1 and CDR2 (germline): ENHRY, SYGVKD. The V and J ends lost 5 bases and 3 bases, in that order; junction bases with no gene match: 5. This CDR3 has 14 residues. Here the CDR3 DNA reads TGTGCCATCAGTAGGACAGGGGAGTACTACGAGCAGTACTTC. It translates to CAISRTGEYYEQYF.

This clone was found once. The J gene is TRBJ2-7, the V gene TRBV18; D possibly uses TRBD1 or TRBD2 (6 bases each). V was shortened by 3 bases and J by 5 bases, with 17 bases between the two germline ends. The CDR3 runs to 15 residues. In germline, CDR1 is KGHSH, CDR2 LQKENI. The CDR3 loop reads CASSPPGRGQNEQYF. CDR3 DNA: TGTGCCAGCTCACCTCCCGGCCGGGGGCAGAACGAGCAGTACTTC. The full variable domain, in which reference TRBV18 and TRBJ2-7 provide the parts outside the CDR3, is NAGVMQNPRHLVRRRGQEARLRCSPMKGHSHVYWYRQLPEEGLKFMVYLQKENIIDESGMPKERFSAEFPKEGPSILRIQQVVRGDSAAYFCASSPPGRGQNEQYFGPGTRLTVT.

This chain links TRBV19 with TRBJ2-7, with D possibly being TRBD2 (5 bases). V gave up 5 bases and J gave up 11 bases, with 19 bases separating them. The CDR3 loop spans 13 amino acids. Per germline, CDR1 LNHDA and CDR2 SQIVND (reference sequence). CDR3 amino acids: CASSPAAGGWEYF. The CDR3 DNA follows: TGTGCCAGTAGTCCAGCGGCTGGCGGGTGGGAGTACTTC.

The rearrangement uses TRBV29-1 and TRBJ2-1; the match to TRBD1 covers 8 bases. The length of the CDR3 is 17 residues. The germline CDR1 and CDR2 sequences are SQVTM and ANQGSEA. Unmatched junction bases numbered 20, after V lost 6 bases and J lost 7 bases. CDR3 residues: CSVAGTGELEAGNEQFF. Here the CDR3 DNA reads TGCAGCGTCGCCGGGACAGGTGAACTCGAGGCTGGTAATGAGCAGTTCTTC.

The chain couples TRBV27 to TRBJ2-2, with D possibly being TRBD1 (6 bases). V dropped 5 bases and J dropped 4 bases, with 14 bases sitting between them. Germline values: CDR1 MNHEY, CDR2 SMNVEV (reference sequence). The CDR3 is 15 residues long. CDR3 residues: CASSPVDRPTGELFF. The CDR3 DNA follows: TGTGCCAGCAGTCCGGTAGACAGGCCCACCGGGGAGCTGTTTTTT.

As concerns this clone: Other DNA variants within this sample encode the same CDR3. The chain employs TRBV9 and TRBJ2-1; D is uncertain. CDR1 is SGDLS, CDR2 YYNGEE, per germline. Trimming stripped 0 bases from V and 1 base from J, with 5 bases between. The CDR3 has 14 residues. The CDR3 DNA is TGTGCCAGCAGCGTAGGGGGTTCCTACAATGAGCAGTTCTTC. Translation gives CASSVGGSYNEQFF.

The rearrangement links TRBV15 to TRBJ1-5, with TRBD1 matching 9 bases. The J segment lost 7 bases and the V segment lost 6 bases, leaving 13 bases of the junction unmatched. Germline loops: CDR1 LNHNV, CDR2 YYDKDF (reference sequence). The CDR3 covers 16 residues. The CDR3 coding sequence is TGTGCCACCAGTTTATTGAAACAGGGGGCAGGGCAGCCCCAGCATTTT. Protein: CATSLLKQGAGQPQHF.

In its sample, this clone was seen a few times. This rearrangement joins TRBV19 to TRBJ2-3; the match to TRBD2 covers 14 bases. Losses at the gene ends were 3 bases for V and 3 bases for J; bases not matched to a gene: 23. Germline CDR1 reads LNHDA; CDR2 reads SQIVND (reference sequence). This CDR3 contains 23 residues. CDR3 sequence: CASSMGNHPGLAGVVMTTDTQYF. Written as DNA, the CDR3 is TGTGCCAGTAGTATGGGGAATCACCCGGGACTAGCGGGAGTGGTGATGACTACAGATACGCAGTATTTT.

As for this clone: The sample holds other DNA sequences that translate to the same CDR3. This chain connects TRBV7-6 to TRBJ2-7, with 9 positions matching TRBD1. Germline V lookup: CDR1 SGHVS, CDR2 FNYEAQ. CDR3 size: 14 residues. After removal of 4 bases from V and 2 bases from J, the junction contained 3 bases not matched to a gene. The CDR3: CASSSGQGTYEQYF. The CDR3 DNA sequence: TGTGCCAGCAGCTCTGGACAGGGGACCTACGAGCAGTACTTC.

The chain has TRBV6-1 and TRBJ2-1; D is uncertain. The CDR3 is 11 residues long. With 10 bases removed from V and 9 bases from J, the gap between germline ends came to 13 bases. CDR1 MNHNS and CDR2 SASEGT come from the germline V gene. The CDR3 sequence is CAIRLAAEQFF. CDR3 DNA: TGTGCCATTAGATTAGCAGCTGAGCAGTTCTTC.

V and J are TRBV2 and TRBJ2-7, with TRBD1 matching 8 bases. The CDR3 has 12 amino acids. Trimming cost V 7 bases and J 5 bases; bases outside gene matches: 4. CDR1 is SNHLY, CDR2 FYNNEI, per germline. The CDR3 nucleotides are TGTGCCAGCATAGACAGGGGTAACGAGCAGTACTTC. Encoded protein: CASIDRGNEQYF. The full variable domain, with the rest looked up from reference TRBV2 and TRBJ2-7, is EPEVTQTPSHQVTQMGQEVILRCVPISNHLYFYWYRQILGQKVEFLVSFYNNEISEKSEIFDDQFSVERPDGSNFTLKIRSTKLEDSAMYFCASIDRGNEQYFGPGTRLTVT.

The chain joins TRBV7-9 to TRBJ2-5; D not certain. The ends were cut back, 5 bases at V and 4 bases at J, with 5 bases in the middle. CDR3 length equals 11 residues. Germline assignment: CDR1 SEHNR and CDR2 FQNEAQ (reference sequence). CDR3 bases: TGTGCCAGCAGCGCAGGAGAGACCCAGTACTTC. This translates into CASSAGETQYF.

The chain joins TRBV27 to TRBJ2-5; the D gene is possibly TRBD1 (5 bases). V was shortened by 5 bases and J by 0 bases, with 13 bases between the two germline ends. In germline, CDR1 is MNHEY, CDR2 SMNVEV (reference sequence). The CDR3 runs to 15 residues. CDR3 amino acids: CASSPRDRHQETQYF. CDR3 nucleotide sequence: TGTGCCAGCAGTCCTCGAGACAGACACCAAGAGACCCAGTACTTC.

The chain couples TRBV14 to TRBJ2-7, with a tentative D call TRBD2 (6 bases). The CDR3 has 13 amino acids. Deletions cut 3 bases from V and 5 bases from J, with 11 bases between. Looked up from germline, CDR1 is SGHDN and CDR2 is FVKESK. The CDR3 DNA reads as TGTGCCAGCAGCCAGACATCGGGGGACGAGCAGTACTTC. It is translated as CASSQTSGDEQYF.